Shown below are 4 T cell receptor beta chains from a single sample sequenced in a study of STAT5B mutations in CD4+ large granular lymphocyte leukemia. The repertoire was sequenced with immunoSEQ multiplex PCR; TCRdb's copy has only in-frame clones and lacks some. The table shows around 24,000 clones, with around three quarters occurring only once. Sequencing used CD4+ T cells from blood buffy coats. Source of these receptors: a human donor in good health.

This clone has only one observation. This sequence joins TRBV28 and TRBJ2-3, with 8 bases lining up with TRBD1. V was clipped by 5 bases and J by 8 bases; unmatched bases: 6. Per the germline V gene, CDR1 is MDHEN and CDR2 is SYDVKM. The CDR3 runs to 13 residues. The CDR3: CASSIQGGGTQYF. CDR3 sequence (DNA): TGTGCCAGCAGTATACAGGGGGGCGGTACGCAGTATTTT. The entire variable domain, with the rest obtained from reference TRBV28 and TRBJ2-3, is as follows: DVKVTQSSRYLVKRTGEKVFLECVQDMDHENMFWYRQDPGLGLRLIYFSYDVKMKEKGDIPEGYSVSREKKERFSLILESASTNQTSMYLCASSIQGGGTQYFGPGTRLTVL.

The chain is built from TRBV10-3 and TRBJ2-3, with TRBD1 as a possible D gene (6 bases). The CDR3 covers 16 residues. Germline CDR1 is ENHRY and CDR2 is SYGVKD. V was pared by 8 bases and J by 3 bases, with 21 bases between. The CDR3 region is CAIPRKQPGVTDTQYF. The CDR3 DNA is TGTGCCATCCCGCGGAAACAGCCAGGGGTGACAGATACGCAGTATTTT.

The CDR3 DNA follows: TGTGCCAGCAGCTTGGCCGTGGGGCGCGTTTTCTTT. This translates into CASSLAVGRVFF. J is TRBJ1-1 and V is TRBV5-6; weak D call: TRBD1 (5 bases). Germline V gene lookup returns CDR1 SGHDT and CDR2 YYEEEE. The CDR3 contains 12 residues. Trimming shortened V by 0 bases and J by 13 bases, and 13 bases separated the two germline ends.

V and J are TRBV4-1 and TRBJ1-2, with D uncertain. V shed 1 base and J shed 4 bases, with 16 bases lying between them. The length of the CDR3 is 16 residues. The germline V gene encodes CDR1 MGHRA and CDR2 YSYEKL. The chain's CDR3 is CASSQGPQPRFYGYTF. The CDR3 nucleotides read TGCGCCAGCAGCCAAGGACCCCAGCCACGCTTCTATGGCTACACCTTC.